The rows below give T cell receptor beta chains drawn from one sample of a study of early T cells in non-severe SARS-CoV-2 infection. TCRdb recomputed calls from the 5' RACE reads with MiXCR, one row per CDR3 protein. This table has 85,000 to 100,000 distinct CDR3 sequences, 9.5% to 12% appearing once. Sequenced input: whole blood. The receptors were gathered from an adult who was a healthcare worker with PCR-confirmed SARS-CoV-2 infection or an uninfected control (not recorded which). CDR3s include the opening cysteine and the closing phenylalanine or tryptophan. The D gene is left open where the match is weak. The size field is filled for only some rows; it gives once, few, many or a size class.

V gene: TRBV24-1
J gene: TRBJ1-3
clone size: NA
D gene: NA
CDR3 length: 14
CDR3 protein: CATSDLPRGNTIYF
CDR3 DNA: TGTGCCACCAGTGATTTGCCCAGGGGAAACACCATATATTTT

V gene: TRBV20-1
J gene: TRBJ1-5
clone size: many
D gene: TRBD1
CDR3 length: 14
CDR3 protein: CSALGQGGGQPQHF
CDR3 DNA: TGCAGTGCCTTGGGACAGGGGGGTGGACAGCCCCAGCATTTT

V gene: TRBV25-1
J gene: TRBJ2-7
clone size: once
D gene: TRBD1
CDR3 length: 14
CDR3 protein: CASSAGDRAYEQYF
CDR3 DNA: TGTGCCAGCAGTGCGGGGGACAGGGCCTACGAGCAGTACTTC

V gene: TRBV9
J gene: TRBJ1-1
clone size: few
D gene: NA
CDR3 length: 14
CDR3 protein: CASSVDAGSTEAFF
CDR3 DNA: TGTGCCAGCAGCGTAGATGCGGGGAGCACTGAAGCTTTCTTT

V gene: TRBV25-1
J gene: TRBJ1-6
clone size: few
D gene: TRBD1
CDR3 length: 16
CDR3 protein: CASSVGTGGQNSPLHF
CDR3 DNA: TGTGCCAGCAGTGTGGGGACAGGGGGGCAAAATTCACCCCTCCACTTT

V gene: TRBV20-1
J gene: TRBJ2-4
clone size: many
D gene: TRBD2
CDR3 length: 13
CDR3 protein: CSATGREKTIQYF
CDR3 DNA: TGCAGTGCTACCGGGAGGGAAAAAACAATTCAGTACTTC

V gene: TRBV24-1
J gene: TRBJ2-3
clone size: many
D gene: TRBD1
CDR3 length: 16
CDR3 protein: CATSGETGVGTDTQYF
CDR3 DNA: TGTGCCACCAGTGGAGAGACAGGGGTTGGCACAGATACGCAGTATTTT

V gene: TRBV12-3/TRBV12-4
J gene: TRBJ1-1
clone size: few
D gene: TRBD1
CDR3 length: 12
CDR3 protein: CASSKQGAEAFF
CDR3 DNA: TGTGCCAGCAGTAAACAGGGGGCTGAAGCTTTCTTT

V gene: TRBV28
J gene: TRBJ1-5
clone size: many
D gene: NA
CDR3 length: 13
CDR3 protein: CASSLSGNQPQHF
CDR3 DNA: TGTGCCAGCAGTTTATCGGGGAATCAGCCCCAGCATTTT

V gene: TRBV27
J gene: TRBJ1-1
clone size: few
D gene: NA
CDR3 length: 13
CDR3 protein: CASSSTGLAEAFF
CDR3 DNA: TGTGCCAGCAGTTCCACAGGGTTGGCTGAAGCTTTCTTT

V gene: TRBV7-8
J gene: TRBJ1-3
clone size: NA
D gene: NA
CDR3 length: 12
CDR3 protein: CASSLSRDTIYF
CDR3 DNA: TGTGCCAGCAGCTTATCACGTGACACCATATATTTT

V gene: TRBV28
J gene: TRBJ2-1
clone size: many
D gene: NA
CDR3 length: 16
CDR3 protein: CASSSLGSSSYNEQFF
CDR3 DNA: TGTGCCAGCAGTTCCCTAGGGAGCAGCTCCTACAATGAGCAGTTCTTC

V gene: TRBV7-6
J gene: TRBJ2-7
clone size: many
D gene: NA
CDR3 length: 13
CDR3 protein: CASSLAVSYEQYF
CDR3 DNA: TGTGCCAGCAGCTTAGCCGTGAGCTACGAGCAGTACTTC

V gene: TRBV5-1
J gene: TRBJ2-3
clone size: few
D gene: NA
CDR3 length: 14
CDR3 protein: CASSLAGRKDTQYF
CDR3 DNA: TGCGCCAGCAGCTTGGCTGGCCGTAAAGATACGCAGTATTTT

V gene: TRBV21-1
J gene: TRBJ1-2
clone size: many
D gene: NA
CDR3 length: 11
CDR3 protein: CASSNKYGYTF
CDR3 DNA: TGTGCCAGCAGCAACAAGTATGGCTACACCTTC

V gene: TRBV29-1
J gene: TRBJ1-1
clone size: NA
D gene: NA
CDR3 length: 14
CDR3 protein: CSGLKGSGGTEAFF
CDR3 DNA: TGCAGCGGGTTAAAGGGGTCTGGGGGCACTGAAGCTTTCTTT

V gene: TRBV5-1
J gene: TRBJ2-7
clone size: few
D gene: NA
CDR3 length: 14
CDR3 protein: CASSVAPLSYEQYF
CDR3 DNA: TGCGCCAGCAGCGTAGCACCGTTATCCTACGAGCAGTACTTC

V gene: TRBV11-2
J gene: TRBJ2-1
clone size: many
D gene: TRBD2
CDR3 length: 16
CDR3 protein: CASSLDLYGRAFGQFF
CDR3 DNA: TGTGCCAGCAGCTTAGATCTGTACGGGAGGGCCTTTGGGCAGTTCTTC

V gene: TRBV4-1
J gene: TRBJ1-4
clone size: NA
D gene: NA
CDR3 length: 14
CDR3 protein: CASSHLRGNEKLFF
CDR3 DNA: TGCGCCAGCAGCCACCTCCGCGGGAATGAAAAACTGTTTTTT

V gene: TRBV12-3/TRBV12-4
J gene: TRBJ2-2
clone size: many
D gene: NA
CDR3 length: 14
CDR3 protein: CASSLVAGAGELFF
CDR3 DNA: TGTGCCAGCAGTTTAGTGGCAGGGGCCGGGGAGCTGTTTTTT

V gene: TRBV28
J gene: TRBJ2-6
clone size: NA
D gene: NA
CDR3 length: 15
CDR3 protein: CATLGLRGGANVLTF
CDR3 DNA: TGTGCCACCTTGGGGTTACGTGGCGGGGCCAACGTCCTGACTTTC

V gene: TRBV19
J gene: TRBJ2-1
clone size: many
D gene: TRBD2
CDR3 length: 15
CDR3 protein: CASRNSGRTINEQFF
CDR3 DNA: TGTGCCAGTAGGAATAGCGGGAGAACGATCAATGAGCAGTTCTTC

V gene: TRBV4-2
J gene: TRBJ2-7
clone size: few
D gene: NA
CDR3 length: 15
CDR3 protein: CASSQEGQGRHEQYF
CDR3 DNA: TGTGCCAGCAGCCAAGAGGGTCAGGGTAGGCACGAGCAGTACTTC

V gene: TRBV5-1
J gene: TRBJ1-1
clone size: many
D gene: TRBD1
CDR3 length: 14
CDR3 protein: CASSSGQEVTEAFF
CDR3 DNA: TGCGCCAGCAGCTCAGGACAGGAGGTCACTGAAGCTTTCTTT

V gene: TRBV20-1
J gene: TRBJ1-2
clone size: NA
D gene: NA
CDR3 length: 15
CDR3 protein: CSASRRDPPGYGYTF
CDR3 DNA: TGCAGTGCTAGTCGTCGGGATCCTCCGGGTTATGGCTACACCTTC

V gene: TRBV11-3
J gene: TRBJ2-1
clone size: NA
D gene: TRBD2
CDR3 length: 15
CDR3 protein: CASSFGGGTYNEQFF
CDR3 DNA: TGTGCCAGCAGCTTTGGCGGGGGGACATACAATGAGCAGTTCTTC

V gene: TRBV20-1
J gene: TRBJ1-4
clone size: many
D gene: NA
CDR3 length: 14
CDR3 protein: CSARSGANNEKLFF
CDR3 DNA: TGCAGTGCTAGATCAGGGGCTAATAATGAAAAACTGTTTTTT

V gene: TRBV12-3/TRBV12-4
J gene: TRBJ2-3
clone size: NA
D gene: NA
CDR3 length: 17
CDR3 protein: CASSLNWEGARTDTQYF
CDR3 DNA: TGTGCCAGCAGTTTAAACTGGGAGGGGGCGCGCACAGATACGCAGTATTTT

V gene: TRBV7-8
J gene: TRBJ1-1
clone size: many
D gene: NA
CDR3 length: 18
CDR3 protein: CASSLLQGTSYMNTEAFF
CDR3 DNA: TGTGCCAGCAGCTTATTACAGGGTACGTCTTATATGAACACTGAAGCTTTCTTT

V gene: TRBV5-1
J gene: TRBJ2-3
clone size: few
D gene: TRBD1
CDR3 length: 16
CDR3 protein: CASSLATGASTDTQYF
CDR3 DNA: TGCGCCAGCAGCTTGGCCACAGGGGCAAGCACAGATACGCAGTATTTT

V gene: TRBV28
J gene: TRBJ2-7
clone size: many
D gene: NA
CDR3 length: 14
CDR3 protein: CASSLSGHSYEQYF
CDR3 DNA: TGTGCCAGCAGTTTGAGCGGACACTCCTACGAGCAGTACTTC

V gene: TRBV23-1
J gene: TRBJ2-5
clone size: few
D gene: NA
CDR3 length: 14
CDR3 protein: CARRRPPYQETQYF
CDR3 DNA: TGCGCCAGAAGAAGGCCACCGTACCAAGAGACCCAGTACTTC

V gene: TRBV5-1
J gene: TRBJ2-7
clone size: NA
D gene: TRBD2
CDR3 length: 15
CDR3 protein: CASSLNFRTGGEQYF
CDR3 DNA: TGCGCCAGCAGCTTGAATTTTCGGACGGGGGGCGAGCAGTACTTC

V gene: TRBV6-1
J gene: TRBJ2-1
clone size: many
D gene: TRBD2
CDR3 length: 15
CDR3 protein: CASSALAGVVNEQFF
CDR3 DNA: TGTGCCAGCAGTGCCCTAGCGGGAGTAGTGAATGAGCAGTTCTTC

V gene: TRBV29-1
J gene: TRBJ2-1
clone size: NA
D gene: NA
CDR3 length: 13
CDR3 protein: CSVEDGGDDEQFF
CDR3 DNA: TGCAGCGTTGAAGATGGAGGGGATGATGAGCAGTTCTTC

V gene: TRBV6-5
J gene: TRBJ1-1
clone size: NA
D gene: NA
CDR3 length: 16
CDR3 protein: CASSYSIAQGNTEAFF
CDR3 DNA: TGTGCCAGCAGTTACTCGATCGCGCAGGGGAACACTGAAGCTTTCTTT

V gene: TRBV20-1
J gene: TRBJ1-4
clone size: NA
D gene: TRBD1
CDR3 length: 13
CDR3 protein: CSASRGTNEKLFF
CDR3 DNA: TGCAGTGCTAGCAGGGGGACTAATGAAAAACTGTTTTTT

V gene: TRBV10-3
J gene: TRBJ1-2
clone size: many
D gene: NA
CDR3 length: 14
CDR3 protein: CAISEGGRSYGYTF
CDR3 DNA: TGTGCCATCAGTGAGGGCGGCAGAAGCTATGGCTACACCTTC

V gene: TRBV28
J gene: TRBJ2-7
clone size: NA
D gene: NA
CDR3 length: 14
CDR3 protein: CASSLSATAYEQYF
CDR3 DNA: TGTGCCAGCAGTTTGTCAGCTACTGCTTACGAGCAGTACTTC

V gene: TRBV11-2
J gene: TRBJ2-5
clone size: few
D gene: TRBD2
CDR3 length: 16
CDR3 protein: CASSFLAGGQQETQYF
CDR3 DNA: TGTGCCAGCAGCTTTCTAGCGGGGGGCCAGCAAGAGACCCAGTACTTC

V gene: TRBV28
J gene: TRBJ2-1
clone size: NA
D gene: TRBD1
CDR3 length: 16
CDR3 protein: CASSLSTGSSYNEQFF
CDR3 DNA: TGTGCCAGCAGTTTATCGACAGGGTCGTCCTACAATGAGCAGTTCTTC